A selection of T cell receptor beta chains follows, all from one sample in a study of neoadjuvant nivolumab and ipilimumab in lung cancer. Data came from immunoSEQ multiplex PCR; TCRdb stores just in-frame clones and leaves some out. The sample lists tens of thousands of clones, around nine tenths occurring once. The input for sequencing was peripheral blood, taken after neoadjuvant nivolumab, alone or with ipilimumab, at or shortly before surgery. The receptor set was obtained from an adult with non-small cell lung cancer. CDR3s include the opening cysteine and the closing phenylalanine or tryptophan. The order of the fields is clone size, D gene, V gene, J gene, CDR3 DNA, CDR3 protein. D genes are given only for firm matches. The size entry is marked missing in some rows and otherwise reads once, few, many or a size class.

once	NA	TRBV19	TRBJ2-7	TGTGCCAGTAGTATAGAGCGACCGTTGGCCTATGGGCAGTACTTC	CASSIERPLAYGQYF
NA	TRBD1	TRBV7-8	TRBJ1-5	TGTGCCAGCAGCTGGGGACAGGGTGAGAATCAGCCCCAGCATTTT	CASSWGQGENQPQHF
NA	TRBD2	TRBV5-1	TRBJ2-3	TGCGCCAGCAGCGCCCACACCTCCTCAGCGGGGGCGGATACGCAGTATTTT	CASSAHTSSAGADTQYF
NA	NA	TRBV6-1	TRBJ1-6	TGTGCCACCAGGACGGCAGGAGAATCACCCCTCCACTTT	CATRTAGESPLHF
NA	TRBD1	TRBV5-1	TRBJ1-6	TGCGCCAGCAGCTCAACAGGGGGAAATTCACCCCTCCACTTT	CASSSTGGNSPLHF
NA	TRBD2	TRBV7-2	TRBJ2-7	TGTGCCAGCAGATCTAGACTAGCGGGGAAGTACGAGCAGTACTTC	CASRSRLAGKYEQYF
NA	TRBD1	TRBV6-6	TRBJ1-5	TGTGCCAGCAGTAGGGGACAGGGGAGCAATCAGCCCCAGCATTTT	CASSRGQGSNQPQHF
NA	NA	TRBV6-1	TRBJ2-7	TGTGCCAGAGAAAGGGGGGGTGGGAACGAGCAGTACTTC	CARERGGGNEQYF
NA	NA	TRBV7-3	TRBJ2-3	TGTGCCAGCAGCCCAGAGGGGTCAGATACGCAGTATTTT	CASSPEGSDTQYF
NA	NA	TRBV7-8	TRBJ2-5	TGTGCCAGCAGTCCCGAGCGGAGAGGGACCCAGTACTTC	CASSPERRGTQYF
NA	NA	TRBV15	TRBJ1-1	TGTGCCACCAGCAGAGCCAATCTGAACACTGAAGCTTTCTTT	CATSRANLNTEAFF
NA	TRBD2	TRBV25-1	TRBJ2-1	TGTGCCAGCAGTGAATGGGGCGGGGGATACAATGAGCAGTTCTTC	CASSEWGGGYNEQFF
NA	NA	TRBV7-2	TRBJ2-3	TGTGCCAGCTCCCTCGCCCCCCAAAGAAGTAATACGCAGTATTTT	CASSLAPQRSNTQYF
few	NA	TRBV28	TRBJ1-1	TGTGCCAGCAGTCGCTATTATGGCCAACCTGAAGCTTTCTTT	CASSRYYGQPEAFF
NA	NA	TRBV5-1	TRBJ1-1	TGCGCCAGCAGCCGCTGGGGGGGAGACACTGAAGCTTTCTTT	CASSRWGGDTEAFF
few	TRBD2	TRBV5-4	TRBJ2-7	TGTGCCAGCAGCTTCGGACTAGCGGGGCGAAGCGAGCAGTACTTC	CASSFGLAGRSEQYF
NA	NA	TRBV18	TRBJ2-1	TGTGCCAGCTCACCATCAGTCTCCTACAATGAGCAGTTCTTC	CASSPSVSYNEQFF
NA	NA	TRBV5-5	TRBJ1-5	TGTGCCAGCAGCTTGGCCAGGGGAGTCAATCAGCCCCAGCATTTT	CASSLARGVNQPQHF
NA	NA	TRBV10-3	TRBJ2-7	TGTGCCATTATGACAGACTACGAGCAGTACTTC	CAIMTDYEQYF
NA	NA	TRBV11-3	TRBJ2-7	TGTGCCAGCAGCTTAACCCCGGCGGGCGAGCAGTACTTC	CASSLTPAGEQYF
NA	NA	TRBV6-1	TRBJ1-1	TGTGCCAGCAGTCCACGGACGAGTATTTACACTGAAGCTTTCTTT	CASSPRTSIYTEAFF
NA	NA	TRBV19	TRBJ1-2	TGTGCCAGTAGTATAGCCGGTTTTCTTAACTATGGCTACACCTTC	CASSIAGFLNYGYTF
NA	TRBD1	TRBV7-2	TRBJ2-5	TGTGCCAGCAGCTTTACAGGGGGTCAAGAGACCCAGTACTTC	CASSFTGGQETQYF
once	NA	TRBV7-9	TRBJ2-7	TGTGCCAGCAGCTACCCTGACCGAGGGCAGTACTTC	CASSYPDRGQYF
NA	TRBD1	TRBV7-3	TRBJ1-1	TGTGCCAGCAGCTCGCAGGGGGGGACTGAAGCTTTCTTT	CASSSQGGTEAFF
NA	NA	TRBV5-1	TRBJ2-4	TGCGCCAGCAGCTTGGACACCCCCGACATAAACATTCAGTACTTC	CASSLDTPDINIQYF
NA	NA	TRBV7-6	TRBJ1-1	TGTGCCAGCAGCTTAGGGAGGGGCATACCGGCTTTCTTT	CASSLGRGIPAFF
NA	TRBD1	TRBV13	TRBJ1-1	TGTGCCAGCAGCCCCGCCCTAAGGGACAGGGGGCAAACAGCTTCCGGGAACACTGAAGCTTTCTTT	CASSPALRDRGQTASGNTEAFF
NA	NA	TRBV6-1	TRBJ1-6	TGTGCCAGCAGTGCCGACCCGGGGGGATCAGATTCACCCCTCCACTTT	CASSADPGGSDSPLHF
NA	NA	TRBV4-2	TRBJ1-1	TGTGCCAGCAGCCAGTGGACATCGAACACTGAAGCTTTCTTT	CASSQWTSNTEAFF
NA	NA	TRBV6-5	TRBJ1-2	TGTGCCAGCAGCCAAGGGACGGCAGTTTATGGCTACACCTTC	CASSQGTAVYGYTF
NA	TRBD1	TRBV19	TRBJ1-5	TGTGCCAGTAGTCTACTTTGGGACAGAACGAGTCAGCCCCAGCATTTT	CASSLLWDRTSQPQHF